This TCR beta chain was identified in a study of T cells in Graves' hyperthyroidism and ophthalmopathy. This clonotype has at least ten counts. Germline CDR1 MDHEN, CDR2 SYDVKM. The J segment lost 4 bases and the V segment lost 5 bases, leaving 2 bases of the junction unmatched. The CDR3 runs 14 residues. Researchers amplified the TCR beta CDR3 regions from RNA transcripts. The HTBI primer set was used in a first-round RT-PCR of the TCR CDR3. TCRdb ran MiXCR on the multiplex PCR reads and lists one entry per CDR3 protein. The data contain 500,000 to 650,000 distinct CDR3 sequences, roughly 15% of them singletons.

This sequence originates from a middle-aged woman with Graves' hyperthyroidism. Sample: blood. The chain has TRBV28 and TRBJ2-1; TRBD2 matches at 10 bases. The DNA for the CDR3 is TGTGCCAGCAGTACTAGCGGGACTTACAATGAGCAGTTCTTC. It yields the protein CASSTSGTYNEQFF.